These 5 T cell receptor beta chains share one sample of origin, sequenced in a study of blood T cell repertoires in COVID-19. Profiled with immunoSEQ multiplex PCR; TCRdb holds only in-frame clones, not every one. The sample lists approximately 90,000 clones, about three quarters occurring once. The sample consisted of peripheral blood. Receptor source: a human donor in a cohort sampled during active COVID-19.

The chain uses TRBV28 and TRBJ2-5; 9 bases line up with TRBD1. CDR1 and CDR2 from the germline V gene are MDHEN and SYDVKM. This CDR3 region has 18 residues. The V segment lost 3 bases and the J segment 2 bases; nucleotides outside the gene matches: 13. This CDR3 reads CASSFIPINRGLQETQYF. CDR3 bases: TGTGCCAGCAGTTTTATCCCCATCAACAGGGGGCTTCAAGAGACCCAGTACTTC.

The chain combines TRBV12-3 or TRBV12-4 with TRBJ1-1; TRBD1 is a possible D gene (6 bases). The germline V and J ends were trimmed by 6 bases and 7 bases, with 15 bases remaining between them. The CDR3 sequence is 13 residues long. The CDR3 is CASSPSRGDEAFF. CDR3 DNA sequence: TGTGCCAGCAGCCCCAGCAGGGGTGATGAAGCTTTCTTT.

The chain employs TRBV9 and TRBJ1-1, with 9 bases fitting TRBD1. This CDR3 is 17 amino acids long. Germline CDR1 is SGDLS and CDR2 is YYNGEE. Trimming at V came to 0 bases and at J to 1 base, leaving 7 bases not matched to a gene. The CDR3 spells CASSVGGQGDQNTEAFF. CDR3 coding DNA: TGTGCCAGCAGCGTAGGGGGACAGGGAGACCAGAACACTGAAGCTTTCTTT.

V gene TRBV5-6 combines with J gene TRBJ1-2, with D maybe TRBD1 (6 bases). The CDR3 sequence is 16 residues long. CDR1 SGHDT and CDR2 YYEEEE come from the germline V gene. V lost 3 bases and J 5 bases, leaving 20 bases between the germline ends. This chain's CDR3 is CASSWTGGPIPYGYTF. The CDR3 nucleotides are TGTGCCAGCAGCTGGACGGGGGGCCCCATCCCTTATGGCTACACCTTC.

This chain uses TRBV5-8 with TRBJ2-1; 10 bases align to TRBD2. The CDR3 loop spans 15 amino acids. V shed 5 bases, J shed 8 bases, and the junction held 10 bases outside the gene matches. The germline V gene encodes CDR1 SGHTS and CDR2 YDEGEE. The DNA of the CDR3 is TGTGCCAGCAGTCGCGGACTAGCGGATCCCGATGAGCAGTTCTTC. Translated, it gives CASSRGLADPDEQFF.